These 14 T cell receptor beta chains were sequenced from one sample in a study of blood T cell repertoires in COVID-19 (dated by TCRdb to the early 2020s). The library relied on the immunoSEQ multiplex PCR assay. TCRdb stores this immuneACCESS table with in-frame sequences only. Part of the clones is absent; in the studies checked, under half of the shortfall reflects unresolved V genes, and no reason is known for the rest. This sample lists about 100,000 clones; 70% to 90% were detected once. The ten largest account for 13% of the sample. Material: peripheral blood. The receptors were gathered from a human donor in a cohort sampled during active COVID-19.

This clone was found many times. At one boundary the junction diverges from the germline segment, which might be a read error. V and J are TRBV29-1 and TRBJ2-3; 7 bases fit TRBD2. Germline V CDR1 and CDR2: SQVTM, ANQGSEA. The CDR3 is made up of 13 amino acids. In DNA, the CDR3 is TGCAGCGTTGATTTGACTAGCACGGATACGCAGTATTTT. Protein sequence: CSVDLTSTDTQYF.

The gene calls are TRBV15 and TRBJ2-7, with D uncertain. The germline gives CDR1 LNHNV, CDR2 YYDKDF (reference sequence). The CDR3 runs to 12 residues. V was cut by 5 bases and J by 3 bases, with 8 bases left in between. CDR3 residues: CATSGNSYEQYF. The DNA for the CDR3 is TGTGCCACCAGCGGAAACAGCTACGAGCAGTACTTC.

This clone has a single count. This rearrangement joins TRBV7-9 to TRBJ2-7, with D possibly matching TRBD2 (5 bases). This CDR3 region has 12 residues. Germline V gives CDR1 SEHNR, CDR2 FQNEAQ (reference sequence). Trimming removed 4 bases from V and 5 bases from J, with 9 bases in between. DNA of the CDR3: TGTGCCAGCAGCTCTGCGGGCAACGAGCAGTACTTC. This gives the protein CASSSAGNEQYF.

The genes are TRBV6-7 and TRBJ1-6; tentatively, D is TRBD1 (5 bases). TRBV6-7 is noted as an ORF with a role that remains uncertain. The length of the CDR3 is 16 residues. V dropped 0 bases and J dropped 6 bases, with 12 bases sitting between them. The CDR3 sequence is CASSYSGGVGNSPLHF. The CDR3 DNA sequence: TGTGCCAGCAGTTACTCGGGAGGGGTTGGTAATTCACCCCTCCACTTT.

The chain combines TRBV19 with TRBJ2-1; tentatively, D is TRBD2 (5 bases). Germline lookup yields CDR1 LNHDA and CDR2 SQIVND (reference sequence). The germline V and J ends were trimmed by 7 bases and 8 bases, with 15 bases remaining between them. The CDR3 is 13 residues long. The CDR3 reads CASIRGMGYEQFF. The CDR3 DNA reads as TGTGCCAGTATTCGGGGAATGGGCTATGAGCAGTTCTTC.

CDR3 sequence reads: CASSQPLAGRAEQYF. The CDR3 bases are TGTGCCAGTAGCCAGCCTCTAGCGGGACGGGCCGAGCAGTACTTC. The V and J genes are TRBV19 and TRBJ2-7, with 9 nucleotides matching TRBD2. The germline V gene encodes CDR1 LNHDA and CDR2 SQIVND (reference sequence). The CDR3 totals 15 residues. V shed 6 bases, J shed 6 bases, and the junction held 12 bases outside the gene matches.

This clone showed up just once. As DNA, the CDR3 is TGTGCCAGCAGTGAACGGATAACTAGGCCGGTTTTCTTT. Protein product: CASSERITRPVFF. This chain links TRBV2 with TRBJ1-1; D ambiguous. Trimming left V 2 bases short and J 13 bases short, with 17 bases between. Germline V gives CDR1 SNHLY, CDR2 FYNNEI. The CDR3 spans 13 residues.

V gene TRBV5-1 combines with J gene TRBJ2-3; 9 bases match TRBD2. The germline V gene encodes CDR1 SGHRS and CDR2 YFSETQ. V gave up 1 base and J gave up 0 bases; unmatched junction bases: 0. This CDR3 has 15 residues. CDR3 DNA sequence: TGCGCCAGCAGCTTGACTAGCGGGAGCACAGATACGCAGTATTTT. It translates to CASSLTSGSTDTQYF. The full variable domain, completed using reference TRBV5-1 and TRBJ2-3, is KAGVTQTPRYLIKTRGQQVTLSCSPISGHRSVSWYQQTPGQGLQFLFEYFSETQRNKGNFPGRFSGRQFSNSRSEMNVSTLELGDSALYLCASSLTSGSTDTQYFGPGTRLTVL.

In its sample, this clone was seen once. This sequence joins TRBV7-9 and TRBJ2-3; 15 bases are a match to TRBD2. The ends lost 4 bases at V and 2 bases at J; junction bases unmatched: 7. The CDR3 contains 18 residues. Germline V gene data show CDR1 as SEHNR and CDR2 as FQNEAQ (reference sequence). The CDR3 DNA reads as TGTGCCAGCAGCTCCGGACTAGCGGGGGGGCCAAACACAGATACGCAGTATTTT. This codes for CASSSGLAGGPNTDTQYF.

The J gene is TRBJ2-1, the V gene TRBV6-6; 11 nucleotides align to TRBD2. With V trimmed by 0 bases and J by 7 bases, 2 bases remained unmatched. Germline CDR1 and CDR2: MNHNY and SVGAGI (reference sequence). There are 15 residues in the CDR3. The DNA of the CDR3 is TGTGCCAGCAGTTACTCTAGCGGGGGGGTGAATGAGCAGTTCTTC. As protein: CASSYSSGGVNEQFF.

This clone was seen a few times. The chain couples TRBV5-1 to TRBJ1-4, with 10 bases that match TRBD1. The length of the CDR3 is 15 residues. Germline CDR1 is SGHRS and CDR2 is YFSETQ. The trim removed 3 bases at V and 6 bases at J, leaving 5 bases unmatched. The CDR3 DNA is TGCGCCAGCAGCTCGACCGGGACAGGGGATGAAAAACTGTTTTTT. It translates to CASSSTGTGDEKLFF.

The chain links TRBV12-5 to TRBJ2-3; the match to TRBD1 covers 9 bases. In germline, CDR1 is LGHNT, CDR2 FRNRAP. Unmatched junction bases numbered 7, after V lost 6 bases and J lost 3 bases. The CDR3 is 15 amino acids. The CDR3 DNA follows: TGTGCTAGTGGGACCCGGGACAGGGATACAGATACGCAGTATTTT. It translates to CASGTRDRDTDTQYF.

This clone was observed a handful of times. The rearrangement joins TRBV19 to TRBJ1-5; 8 nucleotides agree with TRBD1. J lost 5 bases, V lost 1 base, and 4 bases had no gene match. The CDR3 runs to 15 residues. Germline CDR1 and CDR2: LNHDA and SQIVND (reference sequence). Here the CDR3 DNA reads TGTGCCAGTAGTATAGCAGGGGGCGCGTATCAGCCCCAGCATTTT. Its protein product is CASSIAGGAYQPQHF. The full variable domain, its missing parts supplied by reference TRBV19 and TRBJ1-5, is DGGITQSPKYLFRKEGQNVTLSCEQNLNHDAMYWYRQDPGQGLRLIYYSQIVNDFQKGDIAEGYSVSREKKESFPLTVTSAQKNPTAFYLCASSIAGGAYQPQHFGDGTRLSIL.

The chain recombines TRBV3-1 (or the pseudogene TRBV3-2) with TRBJ1-1; D unresolved. The CDR3 is 13 amino acids. V was pared by 4 bases and J by 5 bases, with 11 bases between. Per the germline V gene, CDR1 is LGHDT and CDR2 is YNNKEL (reference sequence). The CDR3 reads CASSRAGRTEAFF. DNA for the CDR3: TGTGCCAGCAGCCGGGCTGGGAGGACTGAAGCTTTCTTT.